This T cell receptor beta chain was captured by sequencing in a study of blood T cell repertoires in COVID-19 (dated by TCRdb to 2020 to 2021). Broadly, across the study: The collaborator samples originated in the United States, Italy and Spain and spanned the acute and convalescent phases of COVID-19. The material from the prospective study consisted of cDNA or gDNA derived from T cells, B-cell-depleted T cells, or PBMCs. The dataset comprised deeply sampled blood TCRbeta repertoires from subjects exposed to, actively infected with, or recovered from COVID-19. The repertoires were made available in a free public database intended to serve as a resource for research on the immune response to SARS-CoV-2. Samples were obtained from the ongoing ImmuneRACE study (first 160 participants) and from approximately 1,200 subjects provided by 6 global collaborators. Sample metadata almost always included a de-identified subject ID, COVID-19 status, age in years and sex. Where HLA class I and class II types were available, the types were taken from metadata supplied by the sample provider, not from assay-based typing.

Results and caveats for the whole study, not just this receptor: The amount of clinical and demographic metadata varied by source and participant and was provided uncurated.

Points on this clone: The target of this receptor is not known. No much larger clone is present one base from it, and per-base qualities are unavailable.

V is cut by 0 bases and J by 7 bases, and the space between the germline ends is 10 bases. Sequences LGHNA (CDR1) and YSLEER (CDR2) are obtained from the germline V gene. The CDR3 goes from the cysteine to the phenylalanine over 15 residues. Only CDR3 DNA remains: 45 bases, in frame from the first base. TCRbeta CDR3 regions were amplified from genomic DNA by means of the immunoSEQ Assay, a bias-controlled multiplex PCR. Per the authors' processing: Nucleated cell counts per sample were estimated from amplification of reference gene primers within the assay. To quantify the absolute abundance of each unique TCRbeta CDR3 rearrangement, sequence reads were collapsed and filtered. For each sample, productive Simpson clonality was calculated as the square root of Simpson's diversity index over productive rearrangements. This immuneACCESS table, as held by TCRdb, lists in-frame sequences with V and J called but not all clones. Of the missing ones, under half trace to an unresolved V gene in checked studies; the others have no known cause. V, J and clone size derive from that table, while D and trimming were established from the DNA sequence. The sample table records 14,000 or so clones; around four fifths of these occur just once. The top ten constitute around 9.7% of the sample.

Each collaborating institution followed its own protocols to collect whole blood in K2EDTA tubes. For TCRbeta analysis, collaborator samples were shipped as frozen whole blood, as isolated PBMCs, or as DNA extracted from either sample type. Source material: peripheral blood. The sequence links TRBV4-3 to TRBJ1-6; a confident D gene designation cannot be given. The receptor was derived from a man in his 70s with acute or convalescent COVID-19. The nucleotides read TGCGCCAGCAGCCAAGAACCCGGGAACAATTCACCCCTCCACTTT. This is translated as CASSQEPGNNSPLHF.